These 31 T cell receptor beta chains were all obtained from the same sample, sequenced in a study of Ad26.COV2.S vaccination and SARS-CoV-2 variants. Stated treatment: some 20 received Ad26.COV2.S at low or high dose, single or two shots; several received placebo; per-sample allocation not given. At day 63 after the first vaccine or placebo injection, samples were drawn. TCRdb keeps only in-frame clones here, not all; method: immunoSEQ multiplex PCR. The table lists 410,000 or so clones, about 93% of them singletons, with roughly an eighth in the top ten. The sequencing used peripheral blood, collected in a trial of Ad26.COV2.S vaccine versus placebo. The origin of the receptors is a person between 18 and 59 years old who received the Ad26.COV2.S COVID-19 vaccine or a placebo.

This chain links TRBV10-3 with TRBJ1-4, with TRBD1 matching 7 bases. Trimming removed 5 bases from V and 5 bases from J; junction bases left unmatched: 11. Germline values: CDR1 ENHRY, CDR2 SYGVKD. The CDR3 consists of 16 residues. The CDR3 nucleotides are TGTGCCATCAGTACGACTATGACAGGGCACAATGAAAAACTGTTTTTT. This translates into CAISTTMTGHNEKLFF.

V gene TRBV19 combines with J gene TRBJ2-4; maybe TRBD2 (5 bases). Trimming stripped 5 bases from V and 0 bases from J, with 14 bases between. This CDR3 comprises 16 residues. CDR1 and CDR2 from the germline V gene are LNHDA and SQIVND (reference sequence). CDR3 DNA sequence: TGTGCCAGTAGTCTCCGGGGTCCTCTAGCCAAAAACATTCAGTACTTC. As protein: CASSLRGPLAKNIQYF.

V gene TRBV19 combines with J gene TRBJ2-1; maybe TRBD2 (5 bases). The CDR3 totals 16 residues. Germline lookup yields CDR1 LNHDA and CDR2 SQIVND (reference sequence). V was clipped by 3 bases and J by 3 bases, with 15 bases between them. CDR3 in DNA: TGTGCCAGTAGTATTCTCACGGGAACCTTCTACAATGAGCAGTTCTTC. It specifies CASSILTGTFYNEQFF. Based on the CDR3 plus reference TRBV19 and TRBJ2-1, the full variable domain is DGGITQSPKYLFRKEGQNVTLSCEQNLNHDAMYWYRQDPGQGLRLIYYSQIVNDFQKGDIAEGYSVSREKKESFPLTVTSAQKNPTAFYLCASSILTGTFYNEQFFGPGTRLTVL.

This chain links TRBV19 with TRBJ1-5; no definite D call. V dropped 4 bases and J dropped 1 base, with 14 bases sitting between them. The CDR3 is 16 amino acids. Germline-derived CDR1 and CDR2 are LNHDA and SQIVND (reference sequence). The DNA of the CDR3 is TGTGCCAGTAGTACACTAAGGCAAAGCAGCAATCAGCCCCAGCATTTT. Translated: CASSTLRQSSNQPQHF.

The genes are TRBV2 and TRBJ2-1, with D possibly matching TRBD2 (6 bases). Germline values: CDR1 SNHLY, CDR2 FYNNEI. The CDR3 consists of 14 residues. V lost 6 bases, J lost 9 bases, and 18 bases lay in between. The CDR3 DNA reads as TGTGCCAGCAGCGAGAGGGTTCGGGGGAGTGAGCAGTTCTTC. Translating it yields CASSERVRGSEQFF.

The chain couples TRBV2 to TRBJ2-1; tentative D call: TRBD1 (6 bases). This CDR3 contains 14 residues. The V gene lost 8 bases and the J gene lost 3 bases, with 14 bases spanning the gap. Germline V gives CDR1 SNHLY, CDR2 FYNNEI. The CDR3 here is CASRRDTHYNEQFF. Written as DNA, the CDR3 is TGTGCCAGCCGCCGGGACACCCACTACAATGAGCAGTTCTTC.

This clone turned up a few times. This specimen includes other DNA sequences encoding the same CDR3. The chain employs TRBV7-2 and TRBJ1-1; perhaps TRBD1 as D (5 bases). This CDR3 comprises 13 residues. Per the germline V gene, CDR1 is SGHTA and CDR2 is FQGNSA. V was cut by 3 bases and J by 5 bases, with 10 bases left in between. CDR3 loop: CASSFTGGTEAFF. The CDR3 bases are TGTGCCAGCAGCTTCACAGGAGGAACTGAAGCTTTCTTT.

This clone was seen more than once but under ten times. Here the CDR3 DNA reads TGTGCCAGCTCACCCGGGACTCCGAGTGGCAATGAGCAGTTCTTC. Its translation is CASSPGTPSGNEQFF. The chain links TRBV18 to TRBJ2-1; perhaps TRBD2 as D (6 bases). V dropped 3 bases and J dropped 6 bases, with 15 bases sitting between them. This CDR3 spans 15 amino acids. Germline V lookup: CDR1 KGHSH, CDR2 LQKENI. The full variable domain, with the rest looked up from reference TRBV18 and TRBJ2-1, is NAGVMQNPRHLVRRRGQEARLRCSPMKGHSHVYWYRQLPEEGLKFMVYLQKENIIDESGMPKERFSAEFPKEGPSILRIQQVVRGDSAAYFCASSPGTPSGNEQFFGPGTRLTVL.

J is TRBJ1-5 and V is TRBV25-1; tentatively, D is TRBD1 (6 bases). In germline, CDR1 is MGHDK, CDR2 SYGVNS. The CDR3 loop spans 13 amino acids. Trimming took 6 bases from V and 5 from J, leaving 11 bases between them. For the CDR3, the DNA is TGTGCCAGCAGCGGACAGCTAGATCAGCCCCAGCATTTT. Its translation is CASSGQLDQPQHF.

For the CDR3, the DNA is TGTGCCAGCAGTGAACCCGGACTAGCGGGAGTGGAGACCCAGTACTTC. Residues: CASSEPGLAGVETQYF. The V call is TRBV2, the J call TRBJ2-5; 13 bases line up with TRBD2. The CDR3 consists of 16 residues. V gave up 2 bases and J gave up 5 bases; unmatched junction bases: 5. Germline V gene sequence: CDR1 SNHLY, CDR2 FYNNEI. Based on the CDR3 plus reference TRBV2 and TRBJ2-5, the full variable domain is EPEVTQTPSHQVTQMGQEVILRCVPISNHLYFYWYRQILGQKVEFLVSFYNNEISEKSEIFDDQFSVERPDGSNFTLKIRSTKLEDSAMYFCASSEPGLAGVETQYFGPGTRLLVL.

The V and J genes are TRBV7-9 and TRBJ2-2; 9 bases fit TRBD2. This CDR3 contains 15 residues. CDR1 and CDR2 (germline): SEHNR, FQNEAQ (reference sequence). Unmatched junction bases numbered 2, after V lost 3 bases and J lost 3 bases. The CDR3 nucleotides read TGTGCCAGCAGCTTGACTAGCGGTTACACCGGGGAGCTGTTTTTT. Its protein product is CASSLTSGYTGELFF.

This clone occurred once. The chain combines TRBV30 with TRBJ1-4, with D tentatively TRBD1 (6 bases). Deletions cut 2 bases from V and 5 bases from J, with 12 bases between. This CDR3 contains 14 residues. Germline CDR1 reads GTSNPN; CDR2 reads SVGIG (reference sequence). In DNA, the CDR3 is TGTGCCTGGAGTCGTGACAGGACGAATGAAAAACTGTTTTTT. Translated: CAWSRDRTNEKLFF.

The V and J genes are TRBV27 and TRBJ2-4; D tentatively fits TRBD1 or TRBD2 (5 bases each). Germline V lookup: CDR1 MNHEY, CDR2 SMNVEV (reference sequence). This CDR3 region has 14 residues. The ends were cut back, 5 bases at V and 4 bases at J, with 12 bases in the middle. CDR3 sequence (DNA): TGTGCCAGCAGTCAACTCGGGGCTAAAAACATTCAGTACTTC. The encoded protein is CASSQLGAKNIQYF.

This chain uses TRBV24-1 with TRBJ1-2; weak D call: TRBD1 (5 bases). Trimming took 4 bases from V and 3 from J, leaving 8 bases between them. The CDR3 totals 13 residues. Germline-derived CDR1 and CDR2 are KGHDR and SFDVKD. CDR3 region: CATSEWDHYGYTF. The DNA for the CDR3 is TGTGCCACCAGTGAGTGGGACCACTATGGCTACACCTTC.

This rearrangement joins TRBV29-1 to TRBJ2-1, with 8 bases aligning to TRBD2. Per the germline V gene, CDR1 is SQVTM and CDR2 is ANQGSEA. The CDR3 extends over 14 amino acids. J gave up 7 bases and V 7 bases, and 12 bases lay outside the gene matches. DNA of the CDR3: TGCAGCGGGGCTAAGTCCGGGACTAGAAATGAGCAGTTCTTC. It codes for CSGAKSGTRNEQFF.

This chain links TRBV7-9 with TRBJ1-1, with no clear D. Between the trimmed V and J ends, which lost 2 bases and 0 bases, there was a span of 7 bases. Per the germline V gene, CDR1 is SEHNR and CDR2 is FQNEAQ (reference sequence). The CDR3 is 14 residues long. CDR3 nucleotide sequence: TGTGCCAGCAGCTTAACACTCATGAACACTGAAGCTTTCTTT. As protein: CASSLTLMNTEAFF.

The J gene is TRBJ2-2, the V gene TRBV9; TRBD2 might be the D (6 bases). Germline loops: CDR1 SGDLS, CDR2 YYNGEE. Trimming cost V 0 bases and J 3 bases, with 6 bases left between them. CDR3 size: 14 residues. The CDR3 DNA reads TGTGCCAGCAGCGTAGCGGGAGACACCGGGGAGCTGTTTTTT. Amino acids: CASSVAGDTGELFF.

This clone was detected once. The CDR3 protein is CATSEPPGTGFSTKPSGANVLTF. The CDR3 region has the DNA TGTGCCACCAGTGAGCCGCCCGGGACAGGGTTTTCTACTAAACCCTCTGGGGCCAACGTCCTGACTTTC. The V and J genes are TRBV24-1 and TRBJ2-6, with TRBD1 matching over 9 bases. This CDR3 has 23 amino acids. CDR1 is KGHDR, CDR2 SFDVKD, per germline. The junction had 21 bases not matched to a gene; V was cut back by 4 bases and J by 0 bases.

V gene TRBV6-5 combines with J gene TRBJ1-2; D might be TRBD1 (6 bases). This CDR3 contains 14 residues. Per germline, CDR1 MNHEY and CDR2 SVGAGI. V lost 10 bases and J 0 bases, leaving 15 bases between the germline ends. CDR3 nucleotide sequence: TGTGCCACCTTTAAGACAGGAGCTAACTATGGCTACACCTTC. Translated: CATFKTGANYGYTF.

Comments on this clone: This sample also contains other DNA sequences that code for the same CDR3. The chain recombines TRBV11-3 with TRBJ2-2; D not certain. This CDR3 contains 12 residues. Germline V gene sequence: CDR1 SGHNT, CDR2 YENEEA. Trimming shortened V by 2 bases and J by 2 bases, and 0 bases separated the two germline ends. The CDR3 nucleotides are TGTGCCAGCAGCTTAAACACCGGGGAGCTGTTTTTT. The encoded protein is CASSLNTGELFF.

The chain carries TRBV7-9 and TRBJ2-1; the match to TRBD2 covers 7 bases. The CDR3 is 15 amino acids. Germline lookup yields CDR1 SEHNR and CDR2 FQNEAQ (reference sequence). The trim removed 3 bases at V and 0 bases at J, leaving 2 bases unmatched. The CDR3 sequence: CASSFGGSSYNEQFF. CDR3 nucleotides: TGTGCCAGCAGCTTTGGCGGGAGCTCCTACAATGAGCAGTTCTTC.

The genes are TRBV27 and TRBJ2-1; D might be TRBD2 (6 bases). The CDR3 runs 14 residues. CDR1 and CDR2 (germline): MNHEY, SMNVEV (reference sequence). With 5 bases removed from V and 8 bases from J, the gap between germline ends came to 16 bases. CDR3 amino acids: CASSPYASDDEQFF. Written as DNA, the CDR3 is TGTGCCAGCAGTCCCTATGCTAGCGACGATGAGCAGTTCTTC.

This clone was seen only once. CDR3: CASSQDLGGEQFF. CDR3 nucleotide sequence: TGTGCCAGCAGCCAAGATTTGGGTGGTGAGCAGTTCTTC. The chain links TRBV3-1 (or the pseudogene TRBV3-2) to TRBJ2-1; D is unclear. Germline V gives CDR1 LGHDT, CDR2 YNNKEL (reference sequence). V shed 0 bases and J shed 9 bases, with 9 bases lying between them. CDR3 size: 13 residues.

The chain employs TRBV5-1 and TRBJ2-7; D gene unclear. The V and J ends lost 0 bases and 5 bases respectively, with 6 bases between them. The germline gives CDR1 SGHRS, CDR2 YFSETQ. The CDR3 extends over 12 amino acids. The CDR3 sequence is CASSLDGDEQYF. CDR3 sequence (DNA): TGCGCCAGCAGCTTGGATGGGGACGAGCAGTACTTC.

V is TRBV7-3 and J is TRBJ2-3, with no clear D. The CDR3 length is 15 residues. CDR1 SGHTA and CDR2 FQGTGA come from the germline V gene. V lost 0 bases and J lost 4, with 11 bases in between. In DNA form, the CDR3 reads TGTGCCAGCAGCTTAACGGGTTCCTGGGCAGATACGCAGTATTTT. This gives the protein CASSLTGSWADTQYF.

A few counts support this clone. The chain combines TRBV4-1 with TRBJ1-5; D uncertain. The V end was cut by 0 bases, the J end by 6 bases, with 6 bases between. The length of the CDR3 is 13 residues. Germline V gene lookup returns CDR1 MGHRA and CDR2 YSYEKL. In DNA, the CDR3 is TGCGCCAGCAGCCAAGAGGGGATTCAGCCCCAGCATTTT. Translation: CASSQEGIQPQHF.

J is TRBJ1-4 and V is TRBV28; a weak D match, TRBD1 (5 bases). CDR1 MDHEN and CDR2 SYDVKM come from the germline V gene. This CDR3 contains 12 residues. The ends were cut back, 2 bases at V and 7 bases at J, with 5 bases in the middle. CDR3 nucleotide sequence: TGTGCCAGCAGTTTAAGGGGTGAAAAACTGTTTTTT. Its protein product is CASSLRGEKLFF. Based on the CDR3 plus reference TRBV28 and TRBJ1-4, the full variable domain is DVKVTQSSRYLVKRTGEKVFLECVQDMDHENMFWYRQDPGLGLRLIYFSYDVKMKEKGDIPEGYSVSREKKERFSLILESASTNQTSMYLCASSLRGEKLFFGSGTQLSVL.

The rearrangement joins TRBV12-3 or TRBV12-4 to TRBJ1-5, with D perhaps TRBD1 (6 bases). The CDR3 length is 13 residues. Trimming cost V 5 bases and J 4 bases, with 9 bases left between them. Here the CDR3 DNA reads TGTGCCAGCAGTCAACAGGGTAATCAGCCCCAGCATTTT. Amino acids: CASSQQGNQPQHF.

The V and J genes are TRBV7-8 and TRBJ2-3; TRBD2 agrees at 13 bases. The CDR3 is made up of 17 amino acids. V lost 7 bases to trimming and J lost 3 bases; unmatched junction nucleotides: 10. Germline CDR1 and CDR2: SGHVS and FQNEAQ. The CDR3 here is CASTLPRTSGSTDTQYF. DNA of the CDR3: TGTGCCAGCACCCTCCCCCGGACTAGCGGGAGTACAGATACGCAGTATTTT.

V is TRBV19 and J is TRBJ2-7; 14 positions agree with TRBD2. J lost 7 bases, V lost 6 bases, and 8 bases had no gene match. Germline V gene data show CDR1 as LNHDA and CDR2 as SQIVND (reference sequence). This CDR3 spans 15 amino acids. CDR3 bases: TGTGCCAGTAGCCTCGGGACTAGCGGGAGTTGGGAGCAGTACTTC. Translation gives CASSLGTSGSWEQYF.

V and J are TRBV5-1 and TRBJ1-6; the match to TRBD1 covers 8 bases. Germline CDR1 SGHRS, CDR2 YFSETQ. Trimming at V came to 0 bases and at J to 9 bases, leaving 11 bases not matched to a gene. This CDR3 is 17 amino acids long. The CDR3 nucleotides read TGCGCCAGCAGCTTGGCCTTCTCTCAGGGGGCGAGTTCACCCCTCCACTTT. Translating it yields CASSLAFSQGASSPLHF.